What follows are 17 T cell receptor beta chains derived from one specimen sequenced in a study of technical replicates of blood from a handful of donors (dated by TCRdb to the late 2010s). Libraries were constructed by the immunoSEQ multiplex PCR assay. Entries here come from immuneACCESS through TCRdb and include only in-frame sequences with V and J called. Some clones fail to appear in such tables; in the studies checked, an unresolved V gene covers under half of the shortfall, and the cause of the remainder is unknown. For this sample the table gives approximately 70,000 clones, of which about 94% were detected only once. The ten most abundant clones make up about 0.4% of the sample. Sequenced sample: T cells isolated from PBMCs. The receptors come from a human donor in good health.

The rearrangement joins TRBV11-2 to TRBJ2-5, with 13 positions matching TRBD2. Germline values: CDR1 SGHAT, CDR2 FQNNGV. V lost 3 bases to trimming and J lost 5 bases; unmatched junction nucleotides: 3. This CDR3 contains 15 residues. Here the CDR3 DNA reads TGTGCCAGCAGCTTTACTAGCGGGAGGGATGAGACCCAGTACTTC. This translates into CASSFTSGRDETQYF.

The rearrangement uses TRBV30 and TRBJ2-3; D remains ambiguous. This CDR3 has 13 residues. Trimming cost V 1 base and J 5 bases, with 10 bases left between them. Germline-derived CDR1 and CDR2 are GTSNPN and SVGIG (reference sequence). CDR3: CAWSARGRDTQYF. Written as DNA, the CDR3 is TGTGCCTGGAGTGCTCGTGGGCGAGATACGCAGTATTTT.

The V gene is TRBV27, the J gene TRBJ2-5; D might be TRBD2 (6 bases). Trimming removed 10 bases at V and 0 bases at J, with 15 bases between. This CDR3 region has 14 residues. Germline CDR1 reads MNHEY; CDR2 reads SMNVEV (reference sequence). The CDR3: CAIYFKRDQETQYF. Here the CDR3 DNA reads TGTGCCATCTACTTTAAGCGGGACCAAGAGACCCAGTACTTC.

This rearrangement joins TRBV7-3 to TRBJ2-2, with D unclear. V was trimmed by 2 bases and J by 0 bases, leaving 4 bases between them. The germline gives CDR1 SGHTA, CDR2 FQGTGA. CDR3 length: 14 amino acids. Here the CDR3 reads CASSLQANTGELFF. As DNA, the CDR3 is TGTGCCAGCAGCTTACAGGCGAACACCGGGGAGCTGTTTTTT.

The chain uses TRBV11-2 and TRBJ2-5, with 8 bases identical to TRBD2. V trimming: 2 bases; J trimming: 5 bases; junction bases outside the gene matches: 10. Germline CDR1 and CDR2: SGHAT and FQNNGV. The CDR3 extends over 16 amino acids. As DNA, the CDR3 is TGTGCCAGCAGCTTAATTTTTTCGGGAGGGTTGGAGACCCAGTACTTC. Protein product: CASSLIFSGGLETQYF.

The chain links TRBV29-1 to TRBJ2-7; TRBD2 is a possible D gene (6 bases). Germline lookup yields CDR1 SQVTM and CDR2 ANQGSEA. The V end was cut by 1 base, the J end by 0 bases, with 16 bases between. The CDR3 runs to 16 residues. The CDR3 reads CSVEGGDTGSSYEQYF. DNA of the CDR3: TGCAGCGTTGAAGGGGGGGATACGGGTAGCTCCTACGAGCAGTACTTC.

This chain uses TRBV11-3 with TRBJ2-1; 8 nucleotides match TRBD2. V was pared by 1 base and J by 6 bases, with 8 bases of the junction left unmatched. Germline CDR1 SGHNT, CDR2 YENEEA. The CDR3 loop spans 16 amino acids. The CDR3 DNA is TGTGCCAGCAGCTTAGGGGCAGGGACTAGTCCCAATGAGCAGTTCTTC. This encodes CASSLGAGTSPNEQFF.

A word on this clone: Other DNA sequences in the sample encode the same CDR3. V gene TRBV10-3 combines with J gene TRBJ2-2; 7 nucleotides agree with TRBD2. CDR3 length equals 12 residues. With 6 bases clipped from V and 5 bases from J, the junction kept 0 bases outside the gene matches. Germline CDR1 ENHRY, CDR2 SYGVKD. CDR3 in amino acids: CAISGGTGELFF. CDR3 coding DNA: TGTGCCATCAGCGGGGGGACCGGGGAGCTGTTTTTT.

This chain connects TRBV18 to TRBJ1-5; D might be TRBD1 (5 bases). CDR3 size: 14 residues. Looked up from germline, CDR1 is KGHSH and CDR2 is LQKENI. Trimming took off 4 bases at V and 6 bases at J, with 13 bases between the two ends. The CDR3 nucleotides read TGTGCCAGCTCACAGGCAGGGTCGGTTCAGCCCCAGCATTTT. Its protein product is CASSQAGSVQPQHF.

The chain links TRBV5-6 to TRBJ2-1; D possibly corresponds to TRBD1 (5 bases). The CDR3 is 14 residues long. The germline V gene encodes CDR1 SGHDT and CDR2 YYEEEE. Trimming took 2 bases from V and 3 from J, leaving 9 bases between them. CDR3 nucleotides: TGTGCCAGCAGCTTTTACCAGGGCTACAATGAGCAGTTCTTC. This codes for CASSFYQGYNEQFF.

This chain links TRBV13 with TRBJ1-2; a possible D gene is TRBD1 (5 bases). The V and J ends lost 8 bases and 6 bases respectively, with 10 bases between them. The V gene's germline CDR1 is PRHDT and CDR2 FYEKMQ (reference sequence). The CDR3 has 11 residues. The CDR3 sequence: CASFGAHGYTF. Here the CDR3 DNA reads TGTGCCAGCTTTGGGGCGCATGGCTACACCTTC.

The rearrangement uses TRBV5-1 and TRBJ2-3; perhaps TRBD1 as D (6 bases). The V gene lost 0 bases and the J gene lost 1 base, with 9 bases spanning the gap. The CDR3 has 15 residues. CDR1 and CDR2 from the germline V gene are SGHRS and YFSETQ. CDR3 amino acids: CASSLGTEGTDTQYF. As DNA, the CDR3 is TGCGCCAGCAGCTTGGGGACAGAAGGCACAGATACGCAGTATTTT.

This clone was observed a handful of times. The rearrangement joins TRBV11-2 to TRBJ2-2; the match to TRBD1 covers 8 bases. Germline trimming cut 3 bases from V and 4 bases from J; bases unmatched to any gene: 1. The CDR3 spans 14 residues. Germline lookup yields CDR1 SGHAT and CDR2 FQNNGV. CDR3 in DNA: TGTGCCAGCAGCTTTGACAGGGGCACCGGGGAGCTGTTTTTT. Amino acids: CASSFDRGTGELFF. The whole variable domain, remainder taken from reference TRBV11-2 and TRBJ2-2, is EAGVAQSPRYKIIEKRQSVAFWCNPISGHATLYWYQQILGQGPKLLIQFQNNGVVDDSQLPKDRFSAERLKGVDSTLKIQPAKLEDSAVYLCASSFDRGTGELFFGEGSRLTVL.

The gene calls are TRBV7-7 and TRBJ2-3, with unresolved D. Germline V gives CDR1 SSHAT, CDR2 FNYEAQ (reference sequence). V was shortened by 2 bases and J by 9 bases, with 12 bases between the two germline ends. CDR3 length: 13 amino acids. In DNA, the CDR3 is TGTGCCAGCAGCTTATCTAGTCTGCAAACGCAGTATTTT. It yields the protein CASSLSSLQTQYF.

This rearrangement joins TRBV6-5 to TRBJ2-1; 7 bases agree with TRBD2. This CDR3 is built from 14 residues. Germline assignment: CDR1 MNHEY and CDR2 SVGAGI. With 5 bases clipped from V and 2 bases from J, the junction kept 3 bases outside the gene matches. CDR3 nucleotide sequence: TGTGCCAGCAGTGAGCGGGACCCCTACAATGAGCAGTTCTTC. Protein product: CASSERDPYNEQFF.

This rearrangement joins TRBV25-1 to TRBJ1-4; perhaps TRBD1 as D (5 bases). The length of the CDR3 is 16 residues. Germline V CDR1 and CDR2: MGHDK, SYGVNS. The V end lost 2 bases, the J end lost 4 bases, and 14 bases lay between the germline ends. CDR3 nucleotides: TGTGCCAGCAGTGAACAGGGATATTCGGGTAATGAAAAACTGTTTTTT. Its translation: CASSEQGYSGNEKLFF.

The V call is TRBV27, the J call TRBJ2-3, with 7 positions matching TRBD2. CDR1 and CDR2 (germline): MNHEY, SMNVEV (reference sequence). The CDR3 is 16 amino acids. Trimming removed 5 bases from V and 3 bases from J; junction bases left unmatched: 11. DNA for the CDR3: TGTGCCAGCAGTCCCTCGGCGGGAGAGTCTACAGATACGCAGTATTTT. Translating it yields CASSPSAGESTDTQYF.